This T cell receptor (beta chain) was sequenced in a study of blood T cell repertoires in COVID-19. Study details: From the United States, Italy and Spain came samples of acute and convalescent COVID-19. T cells, B-cell-depleted T cells, or PBMCs supplied cDNA or gDNA.

The germline V and J ends were trimmed by 4 bases and 4 bases, with 15 bases remaining between them. This CDR3 comprises 15 residues. Germline lookup yields CDR1 SGDLS and CDR2 YYNGEE. Source study methods: Amplification of reference gene primers was used by the study to estimate nucleated cell counts. Method: immunoSEQ multiplex PCR; TCRdb's copy keeps in-frame clones and lacks some. V and J calls and clone size are those listed in that table; D and trimming were worked out from the DNA. The sample includes 110,000 to 150,000 clones, about 86% seen only once; the top ten take more than 8%. The source is a human donor in a cohort sampled during active COVID-19. The specimen was peripheral blood. V gene TRBV9 combines with J gene TRBJ1-3, with D possibly TRBD1 on 6 matching bases. The CDR3 DNA reads TGTGCCAGCAGCCCAGAGGCCGGGACAGGAAACACCATATATTTT. Protein: CASSPEAGTGNTIYF.